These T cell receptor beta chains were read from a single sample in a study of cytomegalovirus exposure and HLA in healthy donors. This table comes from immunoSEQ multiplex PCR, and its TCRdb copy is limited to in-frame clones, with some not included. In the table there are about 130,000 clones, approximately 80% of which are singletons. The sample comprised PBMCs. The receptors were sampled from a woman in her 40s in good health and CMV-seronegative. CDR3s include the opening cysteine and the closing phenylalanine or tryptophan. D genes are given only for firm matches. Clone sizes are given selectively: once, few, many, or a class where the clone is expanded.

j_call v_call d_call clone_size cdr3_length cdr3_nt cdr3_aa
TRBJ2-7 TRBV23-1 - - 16 TGCGCCAGCAGTCCCCTGGGAGAGGCGCCCGCCTACGAGCAGTACTTC CASSPLGEAPAYEQYF
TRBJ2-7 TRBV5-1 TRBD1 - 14 TGCGCCAGCAGCCCGGACAGGGTGGGCTACGAGCAGTACTTC CASSPDRVGYEQYF
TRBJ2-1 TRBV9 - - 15 TGTGCCAGCAGCGTAGGAAGGGGCACCAACAATGAGCAGTTCTTC CASSVGRGTNNEQFF
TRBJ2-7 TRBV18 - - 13 TGTGCCAGCTCACCGCCTTCCTACGGGGAGCAGTACTTC CASSPPSYGEQYF
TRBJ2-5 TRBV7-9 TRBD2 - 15 TGTGCCAGCAGCCCCGGGACTAGCGGGGGGGAGACCCAGTACTTC CASSPGTSGGETQYF
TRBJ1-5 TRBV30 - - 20 TGTGCCTGGAGTGTAAGGACGGGAGCCGGGAGAGTGGCGGCCAATCAGCCCCAGCATTTT CAWSVRTGAGRVAANQPQHF
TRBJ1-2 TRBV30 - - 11 TGTGCCTGGAGTGTAGCGGGTGGCTACACCTTC CAWSVAGGYTF
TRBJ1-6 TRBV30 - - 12 TGTGCCTGGACCCGGGATAATTCACCCCTCCACTTT CAWTRDNSPLHF
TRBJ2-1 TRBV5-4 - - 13 TGTGCCAGCACCCGGACAAATTACAATGAGCAGTTCTTC CASTRTNYNEQFF
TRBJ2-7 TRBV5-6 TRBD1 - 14 TGTGCCAGCAGCTTGGCAGGGGGCAGTGACGAGCAGTACTTC CASSLAGGSDEQYF
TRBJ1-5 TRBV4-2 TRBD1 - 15 TGTGCCAGCAGCCAAGGACAGGGGCTTGGGCAGCCCCAGCATTTT CASSQGQGLGQPQHF
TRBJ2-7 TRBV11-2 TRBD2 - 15 TGTGCCAGCAGCTTAGATCGGGGGGGAGGGCTCGAGCAGTACTTC CASSLDRGGGLEQYF
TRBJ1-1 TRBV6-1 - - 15 TGTGCCAGCAGTGAGAAAGTTGGGGGGGGTACTGAAGCTTTCTTT CASSEKVGGGTEAFF
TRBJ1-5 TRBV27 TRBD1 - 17 TGTGCCAGCAGTTTTACACAAGACAGGGGAGGGGATCAGCCCCAGCATTTT CASSFTQDRGGDQPQHF
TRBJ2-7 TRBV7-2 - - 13 TGTGCCAGCACGAGGATCGGGGTCCACGAGCAGTACTTC CASTRIGVHEQYF
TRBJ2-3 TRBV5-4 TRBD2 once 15 TGTGCCAGCAGGAGGGCCGGGGGGGCCCCAGATACGCAGTATTTT CASRRAGGAPDTQYF
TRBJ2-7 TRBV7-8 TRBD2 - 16 TGTGCCAGCAGCTCGAGCCTAGCGGGGGTCAACTACGAGCAGTACTTC CASSSSLAGVNYEQYF
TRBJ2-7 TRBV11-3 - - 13 TGTGCCAGCAGCTCCTACGACTCCTACGAGCAGTACTTC CASSSYDSYEQYF
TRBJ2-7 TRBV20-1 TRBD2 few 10 TGCAGTGCGTCAGCTAGCGGGCAGTACTTC CSASASGQYF
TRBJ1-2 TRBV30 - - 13 TGTGCCTGGAGGGAGCAAATAGAGGATGGCTACACCTTC CAWREQIEDGYTF
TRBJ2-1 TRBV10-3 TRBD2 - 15 TGTGCCATCAGTAGCCCCACTAGCGGTGTCAATGAGCAGTTCTTC CAISSPTSGVNEQFF
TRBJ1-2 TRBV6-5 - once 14 TGTGCCAGCAGTGAACAGGGTGTTAACTATGGCTACACCTTC CASSEQGVNYGYTF
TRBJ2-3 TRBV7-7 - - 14 TGTGCCAGCAGCCGCCTTACCAGCGTAGATACGCAGTATTTT CASSRLTSVDTQYF
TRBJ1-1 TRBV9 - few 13 TGTGCCAGCAGCCCCATCCAGGTCACTGAAGCTTTCTTT CASSPIQVTEAFF
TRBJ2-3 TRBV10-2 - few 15 TGCGCCAGCAGACTAGGTGGAGGGAGCACAGATACGCAGTATTTT CASRLGGGSTDTQYF
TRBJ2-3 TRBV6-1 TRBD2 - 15 TGTGCCAGCAGGATTCTAGCGGGAAGCACAGATACGCAGTATTTT CASRILAGSTDTQYF
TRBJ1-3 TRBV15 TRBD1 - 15 TGTGCCACCAGCAGTGACAGGGACCCTGGAAACACCATATATTTT CATSSDRDPGNTIYF
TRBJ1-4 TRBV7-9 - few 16 TGTGCCAGCAGCTCAGGAATGGGCAGGGCTAATGAAAAACTGTTTTTT CASSSGMGRANEKLFF
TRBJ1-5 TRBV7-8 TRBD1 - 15 TGTGCCAGCAGCTATGGGACAGCGAGGAGTCAGCCCCAGCATTTT CASSYGTARSQPQHF
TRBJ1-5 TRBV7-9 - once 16 TGTGCCAGCACCTTGGGTTGGGGAGGGGGCAATCAGCCCCAGCATTTT CASTLGWGGGNQPQHF
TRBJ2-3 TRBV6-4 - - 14 TGTGCCAGCAGTGTCCTAGCGTCCACAGATACGCAGTATTTT CASSVLASTDTQYF
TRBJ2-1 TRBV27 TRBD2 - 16 TGTGCCAGCAGAGCGGGAGGGCTCAGCTCCTACAATGAGCAGTTCTTC CASRAGGLSSYNEQFF
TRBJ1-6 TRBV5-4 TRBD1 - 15 TGTGCCAGCAGCTACGGTGGGACAGGGGTATCACCCCTCCACTTT CASSYGGTGVSPLHF
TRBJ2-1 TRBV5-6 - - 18 TGTGCCAGCAGCCTGCGGGCCGATAGCGGACCGTTCTACAATGAGCAGTTCTTC CASSLRADSGPFYNEQFF
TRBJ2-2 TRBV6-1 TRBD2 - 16 TGTGCCAGCAGTGCCCGAACTAGCGGGGGAACCGGGGAGCTGTTTTTT CASSARTSGGTGELFF
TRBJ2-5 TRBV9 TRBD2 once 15 TGTGCCAGCAGCACCGGACGGGGGGGCGCAGAGACCCAGTACTTC CASSTGRGGAETQYF
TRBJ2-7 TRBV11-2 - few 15 TGTGCCAGCAGCTTAACCTTCGGACAGACCTACGAGCAGTACTTC CASSLTFGQTYEQYF
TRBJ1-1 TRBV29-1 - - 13 TGCAGCGTTGTGGTCAGGGTGGACACTGAAGCTTTCTTT CSVVVRVDTEAFF
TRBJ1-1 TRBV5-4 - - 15 TGTGCCAGCAGCTTGGGGGGGGAGGGGTTCACTGAAGCTTTCTTT CASSLGGEGFTEAFF
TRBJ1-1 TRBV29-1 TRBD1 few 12 TGCAGCGCGTGGACAGGGTACACTGAAGCTTTCTTT CSAWTGYTEAFF